Presented here are 23 T cell receptor beta chains from one specimen sequenced in a study of T cell responses to AZD1222 COVID-19 vaccine. Only in-frame clones appear in the TCRdb table, and some are missing; sequencing was by immunoSEQ multiplex PCR. The sample lists about 150,000 clones, under 95% occurring once. The sample here was peripheral blood, taken 28 days after the second AZD1222 dose. The receptors derive from an adult who received the AZD1222 COVID-19 vaccine.

This clone has only one observation. The chain has TRBV5-4 and TRBJ1-5; a possible D gene is TRBD1 (6 bases). CDR3 length equals 13 residues. The germline V and J ends were trimmed by 4 bases and 7 bases, with 12 bases remaining between them. Germline V gene lookup returns CDR1 SGHNT and CDR2 YYREEE (reference sequence). CDR3 loop: CASSIQGGQPQHF. CDR3 coding DNA: TGTGCCAGCAGCATACAGGGCGGCCAGCCCCAGCATTTT.

The chain recombines TRBV5-1 with TRBJ1-4; D is possibly TRBD1 (5 bases). The germline V gene has CDR1 SGHRS and CDR2 YFSETQ. This CDR3 has 13 amino acids. V dropped 4 bases and J dropped 6 bases, with 10 bases sitting between them. CDR3 nucleotides: TGCGCCAGCAGCCCGCCGGGACATGAAAAACTGTTTTTT. This sequence encodes CASSPPGHEKLFF.

The chain recombines TRBV6-4 with TRBJ2-7; 11 bases fit TRBD2. CDR1 and CDR2 from the germline V gene are MRHNA and SNTAGT. The CDR3 loop spans 15 amino acids. J lost 1 base, V lost 3 bases, and 2 bases had no gene match. CDR3 nucleotides: TGTGCCAGCAGTGAAGTAGCGGGAGGGTCCTACGAGCAGTACTTC. Its protein is CASSEVAGGSYEQYF.

J is TRBJ1-2 and V is TRBV13, with D perhaps matching TRBD1 (5 bases). Trimming stripped 7 bases from V and 3 bases from J, with 15 bases between. Germline V lookup: CDR1 PRHDT, CDR2 FYEKMQ (reference sequence). This CDR3 spans 14 amino acids. For the CDR3, the DNA is TGTGCCAGCACCCCGGGGGGAGTTTACTATGGCTACACCTTC. Residues: CASTPGGVYYGYTF.

The chain joins TRBV12-2 to TRBJ1-3. TRBV12-2 is assigned pseudogene status. The CDR3 is made up of 9 amino acids. This CDR3 is CAGENTIYF. CDR3 nucleotide sequence: TGTGCAGGGGAAAACACCATATATTTT.

The chain has TRBV7-8 and TRBJ1-5; D possibly corresponds to TRBD1 (6 bases). This CDR3 is built from 17 residues. V lost 5 bases and J 2 bases, leaving 19 bases between the germline ends. CDR1 is SGHVS and CDR2 is FQNEAQ in the germline V gene. CDR3 amino acids: CASSKAKQGSGNQPQHF. The CDR3 bases are TGTGCCAGCAGCAAGGCCAAACAGGGAAGCGGCAATCAGCCCCAGCATTTT.

The genes are TRBV3-1 (or the pseudogene TRBV3-2) and TRBJ2-2, with 8 nucleotides matching TRBD2. The CDR3 extends over 16 amino acids. J was trimmed by 2 bases and V by 4 bases; bases with no gene match: 6. Per the germline V gene, CDR1 is LGHDT and CDR2 is YNNKEL (reference sequence). The CDR3 region is CASSPRTSPNTGELFF. In DNA, the CDR3 is TGTGCCAGCAGCCCCCGGACTAGCCCTAACACCGGGGAGCTGTTTTTT.

The rearrangement joins TRBV7-2 to TRBJ2-2; 10 bases agree with TRBD2. The germline V gene has CDR1 SGHTA and CDR2 FQGNSA. This CDR3 spans 17 amino acids. The junction had 8 bases not matched to a gene; V was cut back by 2 bases and J by 5 bases. This CDR3 is CASSLTITSGKTGELFF. Written as DNA, the CDR3 is TGTGCCAGCAGCTTAACAATCACTAGCGGGAAGACCGGGGAGCTGTTTTTT.

The chain has TRBV6-5 and TRBJ2-7; TRBD2 agrees at 10 bases. Germline values: CDR1 MNHEY, CDR2 SVGAGI. The CDR3 is 15 amino acids. After removal of 9 bases from V and 7 bases from J, the junction contained 15 bases not matched to a gene. DNA of the CDR3: TGTGCCAGTTCCCCCCTAGCGGGAGCCTTCGGGGAGCAGTACTTC. It encodes CASSPLAGAFGEQYF.

The chain recombines TRBV19 with TRBJ1-5, with 10 bases fitting TRBD1. This CDR3 is built from 16 residues. The germline CDR1 and CDR2 sequences are LNHDA and SQIVND (reference sequence). V gave up 2 bases and J gave up 4 bases; unmatched junction bases: 5. CDR3 sequence (DNA): TGTGCCAGTAGTATAACGGGACAGGGGCTAAATCAGCCCCAGCATTTT. Protein product: CASSITGQGLNQPQHF.

The CDR3 coding sequence is TGTGCCAGCAGCTTTGGGACTAGCGGCCACGAGCAGTACTTC. Protein: CASSFGTSGHEQYF. The genes are TRBV7-9 and TRBJ2-7, with 11 bases aligning to TRBD2. The germline gives CDR1 SEHNR, CDR2 FQNEAQ (reference sequence). The length of the CDR3 is 14 residues. Trimming took 3 bases from V and 5 from J; bases not matched to a gene: 3.

The V call is TRBV30, the J call TRBJ2-7, with 11 positions matching TRBD1. V lost 0 bases, J lost 3 bases, and 1 base stayed unmatched. The CDR3 is 14 residues long. Germline-derived CDR1 and CDR2 are GTSNPN and SVGIG (reference sequence). CDR3: CAWSVGQGVYEQYF. The CDR3 region has the DNA TGTGCCTGGAGTGTGGGACAGGGGGTCTACGAGCAGTACTTC.

V is TRBV15 and J is TRBJ1-5; 7 nucleotides align to TRBD1. Germline V CDR1 and CDR2: LNHNV, YYDKDF (reference sequence). V gave up 6 bases and J gave up 3 bases; unmatched junction bases: 8. The CDR3 spans 15 residues. Written as DNA, the CDR3 is TGTGCCACCAGTGTGGCGGGACAGCTCAATCAGCCCCAGCATTTT. Its translation is CATSVAGQLNQPQHF.

This rearrangement joins TRBV19 to TRBJ2-7; perhaps TRBD1 as D (5 bases). The germline CDR1 and CDR2 sequences are LNHDA and SQIVND (reference sequence). CDR3 length equals 11 residues. Trimming left V 7 bases short and J 5 bases short, with 9 bases between. The CDR3 DNA follows: TGTGCCAGTAAAGGACAAAACGAGCAGTACTTC. The encoded protein is CASKGQNEQYF.

The J gene is TRBJ2-1, the V gene TRBV28, with 7 bases fitting TRBD1. CDR1 and CDR2 (germline): MDHEN, SYDVKM. The V gene end was trimmed by 6 bases and the J gene end by 8 bases; junction bases not matched to a gene: 10. This CDR3 is built from 14 residues. The CDR3 DNA follows: TGTGCCAGCAGACCGGGACAGAGGCTCGATGAGCAGTTCTTC. Protein sequence: CASRPGQRLDEQFF. The entire variable domain, with the rest obtained from reference TRBV28 and TRBJ2-1, is as follows: DVKVTQSSRYLVKRTGEKVFLECVQDMDHENMFWYRQDPGLGLRLIYFSYDVKMKEKGDIPEGYSVSREKKERFSLILESASTNQTSMYLCASRPGQRLDEQFFGPGTRLTVL.

This chain uses TRBV28 with TRBJ1-5, with a possible D match to TRBD1 (5 bases). Trimming left V 6 bases short and J 4 bases short, with 19 bases between. The CDR3 length is 16 residues. Germline loops: CDR1 MDHEN, CDR2 SYDVKM. In nucleotides, the CDR3 is TGTGCCAGCAGGCCACCGGGACGGTGGTTAAATCAGCCCCAGCATTTT. Translated, it gives CASRPPGRWLNQPQHF.

The count of this clone is one. The rearrangement joins TRBV11-3 to TRBJ1-1, with unresolved D. Looked up from germline, CDR1 is SGHNT and CDR2 is YENEEA. The germline V and J ends were trimmed by 2 bases and 10 bases, with 11 bases remaining between them. The CDR3 sequence is 12 residues long. Here the CDR3 DNA reads TGTGCCAGCAGCTTAACATCGGGTGGAGCTTTCTTT. Protein: CASSLTSGGAFF.

The chain employs TRBV6-5 and TRBJ2-7; 9 nucleotides agree with TRBD2. Trimming cost V 6 bases and J 3 bases; bases outside gene matches: 6. In germline, CDR1 is MNHEY, CDR2 SVGAGI. This CDR3 spans 14 amino acids. The CDR3 DNA sequence: TGTGCCAGCAGGGGGACTAGCTCCCTCTACGAGCAGTACTTC. Its translation: CASRGTSSLYEQYF.

The chain joins TRBV18 to TRBJ2-5; 7 bases map to TRBD1. V shed 3 bases and J 3 bases; nucleotides not matched to a gene: 4. This CDR3 spans 14 amino acids. Germline V gives CDR1 KGHSH, CDR2 LQKENI. CDR3 in amino acids: CASSPLGTEETQYF. In DNA, the CDR3 is TGTGCCAGCTCACCTCTTGGGACAGAAGAGACCCAGTACTTC.

The rearrangement joins TRBV30 to TRBJ1-4; 9 nucleotides line up with TRBD1. With V trimmed by 8 bases and J by 5 bases, 6 bases remained unmatched. Per germline, CDR1 GTSNPN and CDR2 SVGIG (reference sequence). The CDR3 runs 13 residues. The CDR3 DNA reads TGTGCCCTCCACAGGGGGCAGAATGAAAAACTGTTTTTT. The encoded protein is CALHRGQNEKLFF.

The V gene is TRBV7-9, the J gene TRBJ1-4, with D unclear. Germline assignment: CDR1 SEHNR and CDR2 FQNEAQ (reference sequence). The CDR3 is 14 residues long. V was clipped by 1 base and J by 3 bases, with 6 bases between them. The CDR3 sequence is CASSLGTANEKLFF. CDR3 bases: TGTGCCAGCAGCTTAGGGACCGCTAATGAAAAACTGTTTTTT. Based on the CDR3 plus reference TRBV7-9 and TRBJ1-4, the full variable domain is DTGVSQNPRHKITKRGQNVTFRCDPISEHNRLYWYRQTLGQGPEFLTYFQNEAQLEKSRLLSDRFSAERPKGSFSTLEIQRTEQGDSAMYLCASSLGTANEKLFFGSGTQLSVL.

The rearrangement uses TRBV2 and TRBJ2-3; TRBD1 is a possible D gene (6 bases). Trimming removed 6 bases from V and 2 bases from J, with 12 bases in between. The CDR3 is 14 residues long. Germline V gives CDR1 SNHLY, CDR2 FYNNEI. The CDR3 DNA reads TGTGCCAGCAGGGCGACAGGCTCCACAGATACGCAGTATTTT. Translated: CASRATGSTDTQYF.

The chain joins TRBV14 to TRBJ2-1; D is undetermined. The CDR3 is 12 amino acids. The germline V and J ends were trimmed by 0 bases and 8 bases, with 5 bases remaining between them. CDR1 and CDR2 (germline): SGHDN, FVKESK. CDR3 coding DNA: TGTGCCAGCAGCCAAGACCGGCATGAGCAGTTCTTC. Translating gives CASSQDRHEQFF.